Below, one TCR beta chain is given with its context. This clone was seen a few times. There is no known antigen for this receptor. Nothing much larger sits one base from this clone, and base qualities are not available. The germline V and J ends show losses of 2 bases and 4 bases respectively, and no gene match explains 10 bases of the junction. CDR1 and CDR2 are drawn from the germline V gene: SGHDN, FVKESK. The CDR3 holds 16 amino acids from the cysteine to the phenylalanine. Just the 48-base CDR3 DNA is kept, in frame starting at base 1. The data stem from a study of T cell responses to AZD1222 COVID-19 vaccine (dated by TCRdb to the early 2020s). Some background on the complete study: A total of approximately 240 trial participants underwent TCR sequencing, of whom some 210 received two doses of AZD1222 and about 25 received two doses of the MenACWY control vaccine. Trial participants were enrolled into age subgroups of 18-55, 56-69 and 70-plus years, which contained roughly 140, 27 and 60 TCR-sequenced participants, respectively.

The CDR3 regions of human TCRbeta chains were analyzed by immunosequencing. The authors' pipeline ran thus. Repertoire TCRs were matched against a reference library of SARS-CoV-2-specific TCRs generated with the MIRA antigen-specificity platform. Breadth was defined as the fraction of unique TCRs that were SARS-CoV-2-associated, and depth was defined as the fraction of total T cells that were SARS-CoV-2-associated. Using the MIRA data, each spike-specific TCR was mapped to the spike region that the TCR reacts to and placed in a CD4 or CD8 class. Log10-transformed breadth and depth values were compared by one-way ANOVA with Sidak's multiple comparisons tests. As stored in TCRdb, this immuneACCESS dataset retains in-frame rearrangements with V and J assigned. A fraction of the clones does not appear; measured against another copy, unresolved V genes explain less than half of the discrepancy, and the remainder lacks a known reason. The V and J calls and clone size come from that table; D and trimming were worked out from the DNA. This sample is represented by about 90,000 clones; roughly 90% of them were singletons. In total, the top ten clones hold more than 5% of the sample.

General findings and caveats noted by the study authors: The vaccine-associated CD4 TCRs covered the entire spike protein, and the dominant responses fell in regions 160-218 and 743-854. Because no samples from the day 14 peak response were available, repertoires could be characterized only after the peak T cell response. Participants were mostly white British, with more females than males. The authors suggested clonal diversity may have been underestimated. Reportedly, almost half of the unique spike-specific TCRs recognized epitopes lying outside the regions that are mutated in the B.1.351 and B.1.1.7 variants. After two AZD1222 doses, both the breadth and the depth of spike-specific TCRs were significantly higher than at day 0 and than in MenACWY recipients. The 56-69-year group was small, and its depth increase did not reach significance, likely because of low power. Conclusions about previously exposed vaccinees are limited, since just a handful of AZD1222 recipients were seropositive for SARS-CoV-2 at baseline.

Interpreted using the paper, the time point label stands for: about 28 days (+/-7) after the second vaccine dose. AZD1222 recipients given second doses at about 4 weeks or at about 12 weeks were pooled, since spike-specific TCR depth and breadth were not found to differ between the two schedules. Samples from vaccinated people were obtained from the UK trials COV001 and COV002, which included a single-blind randomized controlled phase 2/3 trial of AZD1222 (ChAdOx1 nCoV-19) in healthy adults. For TCRbeta chain sequencing, PBMC samples from trial participants were taken at day 0 and at day 28 after the second dose.

The V and J segments used are TRBV14 and TRBJ2-5; 7 junctional bases match TRBD2. The source was peripheral blood, collected 28 days after the second AZD1222 dose. The TCR comes from an adult who received the AZD1222 COVID-19 vaccine. The DNA sequence follows: TGTGCCAGCAGCCAAACGACTAGCTTGGGTCGAGAGACCCAGTACTTC. Translated, this gives CASSQTTSLGRETQYF.